The clone carrying this T cell receptor (beta chain) appeared a few times. Each recovered donor of Cohort 3 presented with two negative PCRs, clearance, or symptom resolution. These data originate in a study of blood T cell repertoires in COVID-19. Trimming took 1 base from V and 1 from J; bases not matched to a gene: 1. Germline V CDR1 and CDR2: MRHNA, SNTAGT. CDR3 length: 15 amino acids. Sequenced by immunoSEQ multiplex PCR; TCRdb stores in-frame clones only, minus some. Of around 240,000 clones listed, approximately 83% were seen once; the top ten hold under 2.5%. Material: PBMCs or T cells enriched from blood (not recorded which). The V and J genes are TRBV6-4 and TRBJ2-3; TRBD2 matches at 8 bases. This clonotype was sampled from a woman between 50 and 59 years old who had recovered from COVID-19. In DNA form, the CDR3 reads TGTGCCAGCAGTGACTTAGCGGGGCGCACAGATACGCAGTATTTT. This encodes CASSDLAGRTDTQYF.